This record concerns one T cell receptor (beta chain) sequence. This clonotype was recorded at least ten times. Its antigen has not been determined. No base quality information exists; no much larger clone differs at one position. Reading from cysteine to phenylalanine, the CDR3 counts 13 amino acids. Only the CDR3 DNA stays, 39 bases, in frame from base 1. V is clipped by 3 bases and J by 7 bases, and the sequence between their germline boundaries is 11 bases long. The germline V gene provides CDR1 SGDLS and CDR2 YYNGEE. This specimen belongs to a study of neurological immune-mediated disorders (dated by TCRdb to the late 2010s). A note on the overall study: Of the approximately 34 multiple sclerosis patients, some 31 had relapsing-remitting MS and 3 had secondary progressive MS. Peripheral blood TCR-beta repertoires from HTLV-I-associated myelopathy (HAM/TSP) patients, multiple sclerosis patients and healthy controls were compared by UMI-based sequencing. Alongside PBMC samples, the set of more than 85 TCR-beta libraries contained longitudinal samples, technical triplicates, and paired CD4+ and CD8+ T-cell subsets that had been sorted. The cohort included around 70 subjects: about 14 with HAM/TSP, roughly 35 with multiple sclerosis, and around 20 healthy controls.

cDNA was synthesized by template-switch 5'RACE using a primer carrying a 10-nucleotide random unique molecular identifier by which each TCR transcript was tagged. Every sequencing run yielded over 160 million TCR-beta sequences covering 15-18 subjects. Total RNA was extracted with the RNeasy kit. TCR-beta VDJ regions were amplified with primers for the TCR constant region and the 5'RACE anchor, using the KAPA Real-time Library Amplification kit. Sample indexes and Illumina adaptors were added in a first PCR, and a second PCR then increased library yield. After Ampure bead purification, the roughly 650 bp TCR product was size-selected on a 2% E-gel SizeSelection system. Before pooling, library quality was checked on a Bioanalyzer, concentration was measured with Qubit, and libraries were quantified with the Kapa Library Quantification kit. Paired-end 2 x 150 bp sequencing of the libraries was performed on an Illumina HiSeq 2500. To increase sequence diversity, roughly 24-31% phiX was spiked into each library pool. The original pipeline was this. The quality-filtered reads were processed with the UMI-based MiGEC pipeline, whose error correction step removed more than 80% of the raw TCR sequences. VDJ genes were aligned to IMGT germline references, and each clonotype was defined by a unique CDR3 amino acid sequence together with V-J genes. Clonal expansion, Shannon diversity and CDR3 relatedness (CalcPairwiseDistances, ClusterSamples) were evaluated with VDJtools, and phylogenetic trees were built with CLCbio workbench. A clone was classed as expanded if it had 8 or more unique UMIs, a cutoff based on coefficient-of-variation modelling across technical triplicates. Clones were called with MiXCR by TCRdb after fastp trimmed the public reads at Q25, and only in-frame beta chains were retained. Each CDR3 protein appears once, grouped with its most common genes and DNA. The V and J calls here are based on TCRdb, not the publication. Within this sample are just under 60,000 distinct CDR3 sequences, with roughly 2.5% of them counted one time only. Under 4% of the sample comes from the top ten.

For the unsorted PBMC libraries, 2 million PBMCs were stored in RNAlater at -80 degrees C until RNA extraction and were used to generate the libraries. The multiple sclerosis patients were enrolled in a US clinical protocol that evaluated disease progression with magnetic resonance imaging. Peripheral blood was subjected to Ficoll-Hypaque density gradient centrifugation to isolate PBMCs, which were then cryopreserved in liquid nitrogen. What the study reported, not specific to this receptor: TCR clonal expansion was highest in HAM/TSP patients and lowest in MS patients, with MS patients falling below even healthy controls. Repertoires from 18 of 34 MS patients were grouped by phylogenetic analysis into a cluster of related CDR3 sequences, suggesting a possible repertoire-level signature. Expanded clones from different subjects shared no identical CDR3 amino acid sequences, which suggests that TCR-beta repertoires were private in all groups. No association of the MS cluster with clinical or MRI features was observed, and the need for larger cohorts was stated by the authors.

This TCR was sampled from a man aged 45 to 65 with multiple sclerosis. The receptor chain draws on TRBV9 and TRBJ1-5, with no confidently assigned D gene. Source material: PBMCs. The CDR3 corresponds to CASSAPEDQPQHF. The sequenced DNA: TGTGCCAGCAGCGCCCCCGAGGACCAGCCCCAGCATTTT.